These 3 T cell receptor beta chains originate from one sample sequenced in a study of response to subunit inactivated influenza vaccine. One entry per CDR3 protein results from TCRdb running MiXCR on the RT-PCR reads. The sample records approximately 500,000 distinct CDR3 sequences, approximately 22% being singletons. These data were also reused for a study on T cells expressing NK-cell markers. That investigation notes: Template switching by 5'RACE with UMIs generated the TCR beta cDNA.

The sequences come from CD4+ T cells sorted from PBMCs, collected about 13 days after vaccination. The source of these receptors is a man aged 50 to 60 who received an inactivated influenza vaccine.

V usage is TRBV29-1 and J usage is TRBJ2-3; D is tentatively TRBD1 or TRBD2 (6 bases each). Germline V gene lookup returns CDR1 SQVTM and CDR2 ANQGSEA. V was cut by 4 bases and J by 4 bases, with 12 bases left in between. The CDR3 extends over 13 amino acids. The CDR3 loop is CSVAGAGPDTQYF. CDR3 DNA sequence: TGCAGCGTTGCGGGGGCTGGCCCAGATACGCAGTATTTT.

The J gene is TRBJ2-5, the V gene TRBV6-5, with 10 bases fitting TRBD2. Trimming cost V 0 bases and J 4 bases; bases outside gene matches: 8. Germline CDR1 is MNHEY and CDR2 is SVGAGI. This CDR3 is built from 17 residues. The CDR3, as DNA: TGTGCCAGCAGTTACTCTTGGGCTAGCGGGAGCACAGAGACCCAGTACTTC. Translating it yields CASSYSWASGSTETQYF.

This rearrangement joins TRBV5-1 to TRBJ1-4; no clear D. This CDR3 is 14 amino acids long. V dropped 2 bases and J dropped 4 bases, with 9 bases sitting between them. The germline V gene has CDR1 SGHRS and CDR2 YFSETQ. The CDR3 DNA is TGCGCCAGCAGCTTACAAGGGCTTAATGAAAAACTGTTTTTT. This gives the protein CASSLQGLNEKLFF.